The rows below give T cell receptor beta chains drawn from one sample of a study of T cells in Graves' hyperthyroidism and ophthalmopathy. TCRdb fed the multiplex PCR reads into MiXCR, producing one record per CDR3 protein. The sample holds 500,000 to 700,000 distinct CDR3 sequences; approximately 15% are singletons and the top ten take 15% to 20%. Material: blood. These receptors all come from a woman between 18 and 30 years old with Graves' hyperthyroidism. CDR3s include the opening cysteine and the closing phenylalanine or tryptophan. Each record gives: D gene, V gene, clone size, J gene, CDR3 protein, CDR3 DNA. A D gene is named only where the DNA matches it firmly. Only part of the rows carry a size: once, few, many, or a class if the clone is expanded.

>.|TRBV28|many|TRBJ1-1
CASSTLLNTEAFF
TGTGCCAGCAGTACCCTTTTGAACACTGAAGCTTTCTTT
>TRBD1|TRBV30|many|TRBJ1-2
CAWDRQGGDYGYTF
TGTGCCTGGGATAGGCAGGGGGGTGACTATGGCTACACCTTC
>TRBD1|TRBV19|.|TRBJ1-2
CASSTGTAGYTF
TGTGCCAGTAGTACGGGGACAGCTGGCTACACCTTC
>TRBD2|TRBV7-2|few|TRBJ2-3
CASSRTGTSGGASTDTQYF
TGTGCCAGCAGCAGAACCGGGACTAGCGGGGGGGCGAGCACAGATACGCAGTATTTT
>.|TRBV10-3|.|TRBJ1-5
CAISERSGINQPQHF
TGTGCCATCAGTGAGCGGTCAGGGATCAATCAGCCCCAGCATTTT
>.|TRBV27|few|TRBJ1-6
CASRVPSYNSPLHF
TGTGCCAGCAGAGTACCCTCCTATAATTCACCCCTCCACTTT
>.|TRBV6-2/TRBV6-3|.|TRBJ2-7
CASTMETSSYEQYF
TGTGCCAGCACCATGGAGACCTCCTCCTACGAGCAGTACTTC
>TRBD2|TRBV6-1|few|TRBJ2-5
CASRLAGAQYF
TGTGCCAGCCGTCTAGCGGGAGCTCAGTACTTC
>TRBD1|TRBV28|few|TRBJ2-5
CASSSQAPRGLGETQYF
TGTGCCAGCAGCTCCCAGGCCCCCAGGGGGCTTGGGGAGACCCAGTACTTC
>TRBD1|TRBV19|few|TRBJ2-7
CASRPTGNSYEQYF
TGTGCCAGTAGGCCGACAGGGAACTCCTACGAGCAGTACTTC
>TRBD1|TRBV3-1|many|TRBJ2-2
CASSLTGESTGELFF
TGTGCCAGCAGCCTAACAGGGGAAAGCACCGGGGAGCTGTTTTTT
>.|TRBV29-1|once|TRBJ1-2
CSVGKTHGYTF
TGCAGCGTTGGGAAGACCCATGGCTACACCTTC
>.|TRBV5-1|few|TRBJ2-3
CASRGNSWGADTQYF
TGCGCCAGCCGAGGGAACAGCTGGGGGGCAGATACGCAGTATTTT
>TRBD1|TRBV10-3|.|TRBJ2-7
CAISEQDRGVEQYF
TGTGCCATCAGTGAGCAAGACAGGGGCGTCGAGCAGTACTTC
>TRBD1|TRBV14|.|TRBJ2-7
CASSRAGGTYEQYF
TGTGCCAGCAGCCGGGCAGGGGGCACCTACGAGCAGTACTTC
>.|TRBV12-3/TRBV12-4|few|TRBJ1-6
CASRRDLNSPLHF
TGTGCCAGCAGAAGGGACCTTAATTCACCCCTCCACTTT
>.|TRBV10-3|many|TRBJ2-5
CAISAGGHQETQYF
TGTGCCATCAGTGCCGGGGGGCACCAAGAGACCCAGTACTTC
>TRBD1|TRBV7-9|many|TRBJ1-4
CASSSPQGLPSEKLFF
TGTGCCAGCAGCTCGCCACAGGGGCTTCCGTCTGAAAAACTGTTTTTT
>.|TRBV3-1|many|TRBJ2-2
CASSQKGITGGELFF
TGTGCCAGCAGCCAAAAAGGGATAACCGGCGGGGAGCTGTTTTTT
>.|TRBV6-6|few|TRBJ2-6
CASSYWAGEGANVLTF
TGTGCCAGCAGTTACTGGGCAGGGGAGGGGGCCAACGTCCTGACTTTC
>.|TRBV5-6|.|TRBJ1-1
CASSLVWAGDTEAFF
TGTGCCAGCAGCTTGGTTTGGGCAGGGGATACTGAAGCTTTCTTT
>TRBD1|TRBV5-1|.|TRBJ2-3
CASSFGQVKDTQYF
TGCGCCAGCAGCTTTGGACAGGTTAAAGATACGCAGTATTTT
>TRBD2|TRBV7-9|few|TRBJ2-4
CASSLGSGLAGGGAAKNIQYF
TGTGCCAGCAGCTTAGGCTCCGGACTAGCGGGAGGGGGGGCGGCCAAAAACATTCAGTACTTC
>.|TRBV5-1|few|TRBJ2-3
CASSQRGAADTQYF
TGCGCCAGCAGCCAGAGGGGGGCCGCAGATACGCAGTATTTT
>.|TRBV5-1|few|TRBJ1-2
CASSWGNFNYGYTF
TGCGCCAGCAGCTGGGGCAACTTTAACTATGGCTACACCTTC
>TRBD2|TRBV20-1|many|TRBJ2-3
CSARPPQAGGRHTQYF
TGCAGTGCTAGGCCCCCTCAAGCGGGAGGGAGACATACGCAGTATTTT
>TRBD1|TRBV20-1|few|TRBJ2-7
CSARDPDRGFDEQYF
TGCAGTGCTAGAGATCCGGACAGGGGATTCGACGAGCAGTACTTC
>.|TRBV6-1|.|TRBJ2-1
CASSQGSGSYNEQFF
TGTGCCAGCAGCCAAGGGAGCGGTTCTTACAATGAGCAGTTCTTC
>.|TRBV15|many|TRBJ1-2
CATSRDRAAAAYGYTF
TGTGCCACCAGCAGAGATCGAGCGGCAGCAGCCTATGGCTACACCTTC
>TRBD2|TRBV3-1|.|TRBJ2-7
CASSQDRLAGGYEQYF
TGTGCCAGCAGCCAAGACCGACTAGCGGGAGGGTACGAGCAGTACTTC
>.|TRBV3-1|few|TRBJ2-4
CASSQGSSQRVIQYF
TGTGCCAGCAGCCAAGGGAGTTCCCAGCGGGTCATTCAGTACTTC
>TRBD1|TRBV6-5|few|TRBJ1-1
CASSYGTGDPEAFF
TGTGCCAGCAGTTACGGGACAGGGGACCCTGAAGCTTTCTTT
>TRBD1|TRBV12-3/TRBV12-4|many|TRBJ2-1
CASSTDRGSGGQFF
TGTGCCAGCAGTACAGACAGGGGCTCCGGAGGGCAGTTCTTC
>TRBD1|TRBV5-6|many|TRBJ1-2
CASSLVRDRGFVGYGYTF
TGTGCCAGCAGCTTGGTCCGGGACAGGGGCTTCGTTGGCTATGGCTACACCTTC
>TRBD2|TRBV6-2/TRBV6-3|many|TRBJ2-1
CASLNGGTGHNEQFF
TGTGCCAGCCTAAACGGGGGGACTGGACACAATGAGCAGTTCTTC
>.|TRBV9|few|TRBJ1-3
CASSTSGVVSGNTIYF
TGTGCCAGCAGCACCTCCGGGGTGGTCTCTGGAAACACCATATATTTT
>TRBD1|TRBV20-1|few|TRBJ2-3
CSAGQGLTDTQYF
TGCAGCGCGGGACAGGGCCTAACAGATACGCAGTATTTT
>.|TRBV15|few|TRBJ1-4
CATSRGGAAGEKLFF
TGTGCCACCAGCAGAGGTGGGGCCGCGGGGGAAAAACTGTTTTTT
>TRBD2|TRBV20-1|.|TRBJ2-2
CSASTSGRVWNTGELFF
TGCAGTGCCTCCACTAGCGGGAGGGTCTGGAACACCGGGGAGCTGTTTTTT
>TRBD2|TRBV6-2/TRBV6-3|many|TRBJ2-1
CASSLTSDSYNEQFF
TGTGCCAGCAGCCTAACTAGCGACTCCTACAATGAGCAGTTCTTC
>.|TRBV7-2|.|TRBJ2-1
CASSPAAAQAYNEQFF
TGTGCCAGCAGCCCGGCGGCCGCCCAGGCCTACAATGAGCAGTTCTTC
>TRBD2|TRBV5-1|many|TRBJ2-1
CASSLWGGRASQSDNEQFF
TGCGCCAGCAGCTTGTGGGGCGGGAGGGCTTCCCAATCCGACAATGAGCAGTTCTTC